A single sample gave rise to the 15 T cell receptor beta chains below, sequenced in a study of beta chain features in type 1 diabetes (dated by TCRdb to the late 2010s). The library was prepared using the immunoSEQ multiplex PCR assay. The entire isolated RNA was reverse transcribed using the High Capacity cDNA Reverse Transcription Kit, and thus expressed TCRB transcripts were sequenced. TCRdb took over this immuneACCESS table, retaining in-frame rearrangements with V and J assigned. Such tables are incomplete; in checked studies, under half of the missing clones stem from an unresolved V gene, and the remainder is unexplained. Within this sample are around 330,000 clones, with around 10% of them counted one time only. The ten largest make up about 0.015% of the sample. The sequenced sample was naive CD4+ T cells from blood. The cell subset or site label on this specimen signifies: true naive CD4+ T cells. These receptors all stem from a woman in her thirties in good health.

The genes are TRBV5-4 and TRBJ2-2, with TRBD1 matching 10 bases. V lost 4 bases and J lost 3; bases outside the gene matches: 6. Germline CDR1 SGHNT, CDR2 YYREEE (reference sequence). The CDR3 contains 16 residues. CDR3 sequence: CASSVGGTGDTGELFF. DNA of the CDR3: TGTGCCAGCAGCGTGGGCGGGACAGGGGACACCGGGGAGCTGTTTTTT.

Only a few counts were recorded for this clone. This chain uses TRBV2 with TRBJ1-5, with D possibly TRBD1 on 6 matching bases. V dropped 8 bases and J dropped 3 bases, with 17 bases sitting between them. Germline assignment: CDR1 SNHLY and CDR2 FYNNEI. This CDR3 contains 15 residues. This CDR3 is CASGERGGDNQPQHF. The CDR3 bases are TGTGCCAGCGGGGAGAGGGGGGGGGACAATCAGCCCCAGCATTTT.

This chain connects TRBV7-9 to TRBJ2-2, with a tentative D call TRBD1 (5 bases). CDR1 SEHNR and CDR2 FQNEAQ come from the germline V gene (reference sequence). The ends were cut back, 4 bases at V and 1 base at J, with 13 bases in the middle. CDR3 size: 16 residues. In DNA, the CDR3 is TGTGCCAGCAGCTCACCAATAACAGGGAACACCGGGGAGCTGTTTTTT. Its translation is CASSSPITGNTGELFF.

The V gene is TRBV6-6, the J gene TRBJ2-1; D is uncertain. The ends were cut back, 5 bases at V and 7 bases at J, with 9 bases in the middle. The germline V gene has CDR1 MNHNY and CDR2 SVGAGI (reference sequence). The CDR3 totals 12 residues. The CDR3 sequence is CASSRPGNEQFF. The CDR3 DNA is TGTGCCAGCAGTCGGCCGGGTAATGAGCAGTTCTTC.

This clone was observed a handful of times. The chain is built from TRBV4-2 and TRBJ1-2; D not resolved. This CDR3 has 15 amino acids. In germline, CDR1 is LGHNA, CDR2 YNFKEQ. Trimming left V 0 bases short and J 0 bases short, with 8 bases between. The CDR3 bases are TGTGCCAGCAGCCAAGATCTACAGTCTAACTATGGCTACACCTTC. This gives the protein CASSQDLQSNYGYTF.

Only a few counts were recorded for this clone. This chain uses TRBV15 with TRBJ2-3; TRBD1 agrees at 7 bases. The trim removed 1 base at V and 2 bases at J, leaving 3 bases unmatched. CDR1 and CDR2 from the germline V gene are LNHNV and YYDKDF (reference sequence). This CDR3 has 15 residues. CDR3: CATSRVRGHTDTQYF. In DNA, the CDR3 is TGTGCCACCAGCAGAGTGAGGGGGCACACAGATACGCAGTATTTT.

This clone was seen a few times. The V and J genes are TRBV5-4 and TRBJ2-1, with D tentatively TRBD2 (5 bases). CDR3 length equals 16 residues. Germline V gives CDR1 SGHNT, CDR2 YYREEE (reference sequence). Trimming left V 4 bases short and J 2 bases short, with 16 bases between. CDR3 nucleotides: TGTGCCAGCAGCCCCTCTAGCCTTTTCGCCTACAATGAGCAGTTCTTC. It translates to CASSPSSLFAYNEQFF. Based on the CDR3 plus reference TRBV5-4 and TRBJ2-1, the full variable domain is ETGVTQSPTHLIKTRGQQVTLRCSSQSGHNTVSWYQQALGQGPQFIFQYYREEENGRGNFPPRFSGLQFPNYSSELNVNALELDDSALYLCASSPSSLFAYNEQFFGPGTRLTVL.

This clone was detected only a few times. This chain joins TRBV7-2 and TRBJ1-4; D is possibly TRBD1 (6 bases). Germline V gene lookup returns CDR1 SGHTA and CDR2 FQGNSA. The V end was cut by 3 bases, the J end by 11 bases, with 13 bases between. CDR3 length: 13 amino acids. As DNA, the CDR3 is TGTGCCAGCAGCTTGTACAGGGCCGAGAAACTGTTTTTT. It codes for CASSLYRAEKLFF.

This chain uses TRBV9 with TRBJ2-3; 10 bases match TRBD2. The V and J ends lost 5 bases and 4 bases, in that order; junction bases with no gene match: 4. This CDR3 spans 14 amino acids. Germline V gives CDR1 SGDLS, CDR2 YYNGEE. CDR3: CASSTSGNADTQYF. In nucleotides, the CDR3 is TGTGCCAGCAGTACTAGCGGGAACGCAGATACGCAGTATTTT. Variable domain in full (rest from reference TRBV9 and TRBJ2-3): DSGVTQTPKHLITATGQRVTLRCSPRSGDLSVYWYQQSLDQGLQFLIQYYNGEERAKGNILERFSAQQFPDLHSELNLSSLELGDSALYFCASSTSGNADTQYFGPGTRLTVL.

The rearrangement joins TRBV9 to TRBJ2-3; TRBD2 matches at 13 bases. With 2 bases clipped from V and 4 bases from J, the junction kept 4 bases outside the gene matches. CDR1 is SGDLS and CDR2 is YYNGEE in the germline V gene. There are 16 residues in the CDR3. The CDR3 DNA follows: TGTGCCAGCAGCGTGGGGACTAGCGGGATGGCAGATACGCAGTATTTT. Translated: CASSVGTSGMADTQYF.

This clone was observed a few times. V and J are TRBV5-1 and TRBJ2-7; 9 bases agree with TRBD1. The CDR3 covers 15 residues. Trimming removed 2 bases from V and 2 bases from J; junction bases left unmatched: 5. Germline V gene sequence: CDR1 SGHRS, CDR2 YFSETQ. The CDR3 reads CASSFSGQGPYEQYF. The CDR3 DNA sequence: TGCGCCAGCAGCTTTTCGGGACAGGGACCCTACGAGCAGTACTTC.

This clone was detected only a few times. The V and J genes are TRBV19 and TRBJ1-1, with TRBD1 matching 8 bases. The trim removed 6 bases at V and 3 bases at J, leaving 9 bases unmatched. The CDR3 totals 15 residues. Looked up from germline, CDR1 is LNHDA and CDR2 is SQIVND (reference sequence). CDR3 DNA: TGTGCCAGTAGGCCAGGGGGCACTAGGGACACTGAAGCTTTCTTT. Its translation is CASRPGGTRDTEAFF. The variable domain in full, with the rest retrieved from reference TRBV19 and TRBJ1-1, is DGGITQSPKYLFRKEGQNVTLSCEQNLNHDAMYWYRQDPGQGLRLIYYSQIVNDFQKGDIAEGYSVSREKKESFPLTVTSAQKNPTAFYLCASRPGGTRDTEAFFGQGTRLTVV.

The rearrangement joins TRBV27 to TRBJ2-2; TRBD2 aligns across 8 bases. V shed 6 bases, J shed 0 bases, and the junction held 3 bases outside the gene matches. Germline lookup yields CDR1 MNHEY and CDR2 SMNVEV (reference sequence). CDR3 length equals 15 residues. The CDR3 sequence is CASSRGRPNTGELFF. CDR3 coding DNA: TGTGCCAGCAGCCGCGGGAGGCCGAACACCGGGGAGCTGTTTTTT.

This clone was counted between two and nine times. The rearrangement uses TRBV6-5 and TRBJ2-1; 10 bases fit TRBD2. V was pared by 4 bases and J by 7 bases, with 7 bases of the junction left unmatched. The germline V gene encodes CDR1 MNHEY and CDR2 SVGAGI. There are 15 residues in the CDR3. CDR3: CASSSPGLARNEQFF. CDR3 nucleotide sequence: TGTGCCAGCAGTTCTCCGGGACTAGCGAGGAATGAGCAGTTCTTC.

The chain links TRBV14 to TRBJ2-7, with a tentative D call TRBD2 (5 bases). V lost 3 bases and J lost 0, with 15 bases in between. The germline gives CDR1 SGHDN, CDR2 FVKESK. The CDR3 sequence is 16 residues long. CDR3 loop: CASSHRNPGSSYEQYF. CDR3 nucleotides: TGTGCCAGCAGCCACCGAAATCCGGGGAGCTCCTACGAGCAGTACTTC. Using reference TRBV14 and TRBJ2-7 for the parts outside the CDR3, the full variable domain is EAGVTQFPSHSVIEKGQTVTLRCDPISGHDNLYWYRRVMGKEIKFLLHFVKESKQDESGMPNNRFLAERTGGTYSTLKVQPAELEDSGVYFCASSHRNPGSSYEQYFGPGTRLTVT.